This paragraph covers one TCR beta chain sequence. Alopecia areata patients gave lesional scalp punch biopsies and peripheral blood samples. CD4+ and CD8+ T cells were sorted from PBMCs stained for CD3, CD4 and CD8. The data were taken from a study of CD8+ T cells in alopecia areata. Study as a whole: A regimen of oral tofacitinib, 5 to 10 mg twice daily, was given to treated patients.

Following extraction, RNA underwent reverse transcription to cDNA, which served as the sequencing template. Generated by immunoSEQ multiplex PCR, the TCRdb table keeps only in-frame clones and is missing some. The table shows 150,000 or so clones, with approximately 50% occurring only once. V was trimmed by 10 bases and J by 3 bases, leaving 13 bases between them. The CDR3 runs 12 residues. The germline CDR1 and CDR2 sequences are LNHDA and SQIVND (reference sequence). The clonotype comes from a human donor with alopecia areata. This rearrangement joins TRBV19 to TRBJ2-7, with a weak D call TRBD1 (5 bases). Sequencing was done on a sample of CD4+ T cells sorted from blood. CDR3 sequence: CATKGQLYEQYF. The CDR3, as DNA: TGTGCCACAAAAGGACAACTCTACGAGCAGTACTTC.